This T cell receptor beta chain was retrieved from a study of blood T cell repertoires in COVID-19. Produced via immunoSEQ multiplex PCR; TCRdb's table is partial and in-frame only. The sample has approximately 190,000 clones; about 83% are singletons. The clonotype comes from a woman in her 70s with active or convalescent COVID-19. The source material was peripheral blood.

CDR3 loop: CASSPGTTAYNEQFF. The CDR3 DNA follows: TGTGCCAGCAGCCCCGGGACTACCGCCTACAATGAGCAGTTCTTC. This chain uses TRBV11-3 with TRBJ2-1; 7 nucleotides align to TRBD2. The length of the CDR3 is 15 residues. With V trimmed by 5 bases and J by 2 bases, 6 bases remained unmatched. The germline gives CDR1 SGHNT, CDR2 YENEEA.